What follows are 26 T cell receptor beta chains derived from one specimen sequenced in a study of cytomegalovirus exposure and HLA in healthy donors. PCR involved 60 Vbeta and 13 Jbeta primers. Libraries were prepared by immunoSEQ multiplex PCR; TCRdb keeps only in-frame clonotypes and omits some of them. The sample records some 130,000 clones, about 80% being singletons. Sequences were obtained from PBMCs. These receptors all stem from a male donor in good health and CMV-seronegative.

The V call is TRBV9, the J call TRBJ2-7, with TRBD2 matching over 7 bases. Germline assignment: CDR1 SGDLS and CDR2 YYNGEE. This CDR3 spans 14 amino acids. Trimming at V came to 5 bases and at J to 4 bases, leaving 9 bases not matched to a gene. CDR3 protein: CASSQTGGGYEQYF. The CDR3 region has the DNA TGTGCCAGCAGTCAAACGGGGGGAGGGTACGAGCAGTACTTC.

The rearrangement uses TRBV30 and TRBJ1-6; the D is unclear. Germline CDR1 reads GTSNPN; CDR2 reads SVGIG (reference sequence). The CDR3 sequence is 16 residues long. V was cut by 0 bases and J by 6 bases, with 15 bases left in between. CDR3 bases: TGTGCCTGGAGTGTAAAGGCGAGGTTTGGTAATTCACCCCTCCACTTT. Translation gives CAWSVKARFGNSPLHF.

This clone was seen just once. At one end the junction does not follow the germline gene, possibly because of a read error. V gene TRBV30 combines with J gene TRBJ1-2; D may be TRBD1 (5 bases). The CDR3 covers 12 residues. The V gene's germline CDR1 is GTSNPN and CDR2 SVGIG (reference sequence). CDR3 nucleotide sequence: TGTGCCTGGACTGGGGGGAACTATGGCCACACCTTC. This sequence encodes CAWTGGNYGHTF.

The chain employs TRBV9 and TRBJ1-2; 9 nucleotides line up with TRBD1. J lost 1 base, V lost 6 bases, and 7 bases had no gene match. Germline CDR1 SGDLS, CDR2 YYNGEE. The CDR3 consists of 15 residues. The CDR3 reads CASTRTGGGNYGYTF. CDR3 coding DNA: TGTGCCAGCACCCGAACAGGGGGCGGTAACTATGGCTACACCTTC.

The CDR3 loop reads CASSIEPASREQYF. CDR3 DNA sequence: TGTGCCAGTAGTATAGAACCTGCCTCGCGAGAGCAGTACTTC. This chain joins TRBV19 and TRBJ2-7; the D is unclear. V shed 0 bases and J shed 7 bases, with 13 bases lying between them. Germline lookup yields CDR1 LNHDA and CDR2 SQIVND (reference sequence). The CDR3 is 14 amino acids. The full variable domain, its missing parts supplied by reference TRBV19 and TRBJ2-7, is DGGITQSPKYLFRKEGQNVTLSCEQNLNHDAMYWYRQDPGQGLRLIYYSQIVNDFQKGDIAEGYSVSREKKESFPLTVTSAQKNPTAFYLCASSIEPASREQYFGPGTRLTVT.

This chain connects TRBV6-5 to TRBJ1-1; no clear D gene. Germline CDR1 is MNHEY and CDR2 is SVGAGI. The CDR3 covers 13 residues. V was clipped by 5 bases and J by 4 bases, with 11 bases between them. The CDR3 is CASSPVASTEAFF. The DNA of the CDR3 is TGTGCCAGCAGTCCCGTAGCGTCCACTGAAGCTTTCTTT.

This clone was found once. CDR3 nucleotides: TGCGCCAGCAGCCCCCATAGCGGGGGATCCTACGAGCAGTACTTC. Translated: CASSPHSGGSYEQYF. The J gene is TRBJ2-7, the V gene TRBV4-1, with 9 bases identical to TRBD2. With 4 bases clipped from V and 1 base from J, the junction kept 5 bases outside the gene matches. The CDR3 loop spans 15 amino acids. Germline V gene sequence: CDR1 MGHRA, CDR2 YSYEKL.

This rearrangement joins TRBV21-1 to TRBJ2-5; TRBD1, the table's D call, was not compared with the DNA. TRBV21-1 is assigned pseudogene status. This CDR3 has 18 amino acids. As DNA, the CDR3 is TGTGCCAGCAGCAAAAGGCCTCCTAGGGACAGACATGAAGAGACCCAGTACTTC. Its protein is CASSKRPPRDRHEETQYF.

The V call is TRBV27, the J call TRBJ1-6; 7 nucleotides align to TRBD1. With 5 bases clipped from V and 14 bases from J, the junction kept 12 bases outside the gene matches. The CDR3 sequence is 14 residues long. Germline V gene sequence: CDR1 MNHEY, CDR2 SMNVEV (reference sequence). The CDR3 loop reads CASSKGDSPLSLHF. The CDR3 nucleotides read TGTGCCAGCAGTAAAGGGGACAGCCCTTTATCCCTCCACTTT.

The chain recombines TRBV30 with TRBJ2-7; the match to TRBD2 covers 7 bases. The CDR3 consists of 14 residues. Germline lookup yields CDR1 GTSNPN and CDR2 SVGIG (reference sequence). CDR3 region: CASRGDRFTYEQYF. DNA for the CDR3: TGTGCGTCCCGGGGGGACCGTTTCACCTACGAGCAGTACTTC.

The rearrangement joins TRBV5-6 to TRBJ2-7, with 10 positions matching TRBD2. The germline V gene encodes CDR1 SGHDT and CDR2 YYEEEE. Losses at the gene ends were 2 bases for V and 2 bases for J; bases not matched to a gene: 7. CDR3 length equals 16 residues. The CDR3 coding sequence is TGTGCCAGCAGCTTACTAGCGGGAACTGGGACCTACGAGCAGTACTTC. This translates into CASSLLAGTGTYEQYF.

This chain joins TRBV7-8 and TRBJ2-7; 12 positions match TRBD2. The CDR3 covers 18 residues. V was pared by 5 bases and J by 2 bases, with 13 bases of the junction left unmatched. Germline-derived CDR1 and CDR2 are SGHVS and FQNEAQ. The CDR3 bases are TGTGCCAGCAGCAAAAGGGCCCGACTAGCGGGAGTAGCCTACGAGCAGTACTTC. Its protein is CASSKRARLAGVAYEQYF.

This chain's CDR3 is CASSPPINTEAFF. The CDR3 nucleotides read TGTGCCAGCTCACCACCCATTAACACTGAAGCTTTCTTT. V usage is TRBV18 and J usage is TRBJ1-1, with D unresolved. CDR3 length equals 13 residues. V gave up 0 bases and J gave up 2 bases, with 4 bases separating them. The V gene's germline CDR1 is KGHSH and CDR2 LQKENI.

V is TRBV7-2 and J is TRBJ2-5; 8 bases match TRBD2. The CDR3 extends over 15 amino acids. CDR1 is SGHTA and CDR2 is FQGNSA in the germline V gene. J was trimmed by 1 base and V by 3 bases; bases with no gene match: 4. This CDR3 is CASSFGAGGQETQYF. CDR3 nucleotide sequence: TGTGCCAGCAGCTTCGGCGCGGGGGGCCAAGAGACCCAGTACTTC.

The genes are TRBV30 and TRBJ1-4, with D uncertain. The CDR3 sequence is 14 residues long. V was shortened by 3 bases and J by 0 bases, with 8 bases between the two germline ends. Germline V CDR1 and CDR2: GTSNPN, SVGIG (reference sequence). The CDR3 DNA sequence: TGTGCCTGGAGAGGCGGGGCAACTAATGAAAAACTGTTTTTT. Its protein product is CAWRGGATNEKLFF.

This chain connects TRBV11-2 to TRBJ2-7, with D unresolved. The CDR3 loop spans 15 amino acids. Germline V lookup: CDR1 SGHAT, CDR2 FQNNGV. The germline V and J ends were trimmed by 5 bases and 3 bases, with 17 bases remaining between them. CDR3 nucleotide sequence: TGTGCCAGCAGCCCCCGGTCTTTATCGGGCTACGAGCAGTACTTC. Residues: CASSPRSLSGYEQYF. Supplemented by reference TRBV11-2 and TRBJ2-7, the full variable domain reads EAGVAQSPRYKIIEKRQSVAFWCNPISGHATLYWYQQILGQGPKLLIQFQNNGVVDDSQLPKDRFSAERLKGVDSTLKIQPAKLEDSAVYLCASSPRSLSGYEQYFGPGTRLTVT.

The chain uses TRBV2 and TRBJ2-1; the D gene is possibly TRBD2 (6 bases). Trimming removed 5 bases from V and 3 bases from J, with 20 bases in between. Germline V gene sequence: CDR1 SNHLY, CDR2 FYNNEI. The CDR3 covers 17 residues. The CDR3 DNA sequence: TGTGCCAGCAGTTTCAAGCCGGGACTCTCCAACTACAATGAGCAGTTCTTC. Protein sequence: CASSFKPGLSNYNEQFF.

The rearrangement joins TRBV15 to TRBJ1-1, with 7 bases that match TRBD1. The CDR3 contains 12 residues. The J segment lost 5 bases and the V segment lost 3 bases, leaving 0 bases of the junction unmatched. Germline CDR1 is LNHNV and CDR2 is YYDKDF (reference sequence). The CDR3 sequence: CATSSRGTEAFF. In nucleotides, the CDR3 is TGTGCCACCAGCAGCAGGGGGACTGAAGCTTTCTTT. Using reference TRBV15 and TRBJ1-1 for the parts outside the CDR3, the full variable domain is DAMVIQNPRYQVTQFGKPVTLSCSQTLNHNVMYWYQQKSSQAPKLLFHYYDKDFNNEADTPDNFQSRRPNTSFCFLDIRSPGLGDTAMYLCATSSRGTEAFFGQGTRLTVV.

The chain is built from TRBV30 and TRBJ2-3; D possibly corresponds to TRBD2 (7 bases). V was cut by 0 bases and J by 1 base, with 11 bases left in between. This CDR3 spans 15 amino acids. CDR1 is GTSNPN and CDR2 is SVGIG in the germline V gene (reference sequence). The CDR3 loop reads CAWSVRRGRTDTQYF. CDR3 sequence (DNA): TGTGCCTGGAGTGTCCGGCGGGGGCGCACAGATACGCAGTATTTT.

V usage is TRBV11-3 and J usage is TRBJ2-7; D gene unclear. CDR1 is SGHNT, CDR2 YENEEA, per germline. V was clipped by 1 base and J by 5 bases, with 15 bases between them. This CDR3 has 15 amino acids. The CDR3, as DNA: TGTGCCAGCAGCTTAGGTGTAGCAGACGTGAACGAGCAGTACTTC. Translating it yields CASSLGVADVNEQYF. The variable domain in full, completed from reference TRBV11-3 and TRBJ2-7, reads EAGVVQSPRYKIIEKKQPVAFWCNPISGHNTLYWYLQNLGQGPELLIRYENEEAVDDSQLPKDRFSAERLKGVDSTLKIQPAELGDSAVYLCASSLGVADVNEQYFGPGTRLTVT.

This clone has just one count. The rearrangement uses TRBV12-5 and TRBJ1-1; TRBD1 aligns across 7 bases. V dropped 4 bases and J dropped 3; count of bases not matched to a gene: 8. The CDR3 contains 15 residues. Germline V gene lookup returns CDR1 LGHNT and CDR2 FRNRAP. CDR3 sequence reads: CASGSPSTGDTEAFF. In DNA form, the CDR3 reads TGTGCTAGTGGTTCACCCTCCACAGGGGACACTGAAGCTTTCTTT.

The chain is built from TRBV18 and TRBJ1-2, with D possibly TRBD1 on 5 matching bases. This CDR3 is built from 14 residues. Germline V gene sequence: CDR1 KGHSH, CDR2 LQKENI. Trimming shortened V by 2 bases and J by 6 bases, and 13 bases separated the two germline ends. The CDR3 DNA is TGTGCCAGCTCACCAAGTCCCCAGGGTCATGGCTACACCTTC. It encodes CASSPSPQGHGYTF.

This chain uses TRBV19 with TRBJ1-1, with D possibly being TRBD1 (5 bases). This CDR3 spans 15 amino acids. Germline loops: CDR1 LNHDA, CDR2 SQIVND (reference sequence). The V gene lost 8 bases and the J gene lost 4 bases, with 20 bases spanning the gap. CDR3 in DNA: TGTGCCAGTCACACCCCGGCAGGGAGGGGCACTGAAGCTTTCTTT. Protein product: CASHTPAGRGTEAFF.

CDR3 sequence reads: CASSKGLAYYNEQFF. The DNA of the CDR3 is TGTGCCAGTAGTAAGGGACTAGCGTACTACAATGAGCAGTTCTTC. The chain combines TRBV19 with TRBJ2-1; 10 bases are a match to TRBD2. J gave up 3 bases and V 4 bases, and 3 bases lay outside the gene matches. Per germline, CDR1 LNHDA and CDR2 SQIVND (reference sequence). The CDR3 length is 15 residues.

The chain couples TRBV5-3 to TRBJ2-1; possibly TRBD2 for D (7 bases). TRBV5-3 is flagged as an ORF with uncertain function. The CDR3 spans 18 residues. Trimming stripped 3 bases from V and 3 bases from J, with 22 bases between. The CDR3 DNA is TGTGCCAGAAGCTATGGGCACAGGGCGGGAGTGGTCTACAATGAGCAGTTCTTC. Its translation: CARSYGHRAGVVYNEQFF.

The CDR3 sequence: CASRQVSTEAFF. The CDR3 DNA reads as TGTGCCAGTAGGCAGGTGAGCACTGAAGCTTTCTTT. The chain carries TRBV19 and TRBJ1-1; D is ambiguous. The CDR3 runs 12 residues. V gave up 6 bases and J gave up 4 bases, with 9 bases separating them. CDR1 is LNHDA and CDR2 is SQIVND in the germline V gene (reference sequence).